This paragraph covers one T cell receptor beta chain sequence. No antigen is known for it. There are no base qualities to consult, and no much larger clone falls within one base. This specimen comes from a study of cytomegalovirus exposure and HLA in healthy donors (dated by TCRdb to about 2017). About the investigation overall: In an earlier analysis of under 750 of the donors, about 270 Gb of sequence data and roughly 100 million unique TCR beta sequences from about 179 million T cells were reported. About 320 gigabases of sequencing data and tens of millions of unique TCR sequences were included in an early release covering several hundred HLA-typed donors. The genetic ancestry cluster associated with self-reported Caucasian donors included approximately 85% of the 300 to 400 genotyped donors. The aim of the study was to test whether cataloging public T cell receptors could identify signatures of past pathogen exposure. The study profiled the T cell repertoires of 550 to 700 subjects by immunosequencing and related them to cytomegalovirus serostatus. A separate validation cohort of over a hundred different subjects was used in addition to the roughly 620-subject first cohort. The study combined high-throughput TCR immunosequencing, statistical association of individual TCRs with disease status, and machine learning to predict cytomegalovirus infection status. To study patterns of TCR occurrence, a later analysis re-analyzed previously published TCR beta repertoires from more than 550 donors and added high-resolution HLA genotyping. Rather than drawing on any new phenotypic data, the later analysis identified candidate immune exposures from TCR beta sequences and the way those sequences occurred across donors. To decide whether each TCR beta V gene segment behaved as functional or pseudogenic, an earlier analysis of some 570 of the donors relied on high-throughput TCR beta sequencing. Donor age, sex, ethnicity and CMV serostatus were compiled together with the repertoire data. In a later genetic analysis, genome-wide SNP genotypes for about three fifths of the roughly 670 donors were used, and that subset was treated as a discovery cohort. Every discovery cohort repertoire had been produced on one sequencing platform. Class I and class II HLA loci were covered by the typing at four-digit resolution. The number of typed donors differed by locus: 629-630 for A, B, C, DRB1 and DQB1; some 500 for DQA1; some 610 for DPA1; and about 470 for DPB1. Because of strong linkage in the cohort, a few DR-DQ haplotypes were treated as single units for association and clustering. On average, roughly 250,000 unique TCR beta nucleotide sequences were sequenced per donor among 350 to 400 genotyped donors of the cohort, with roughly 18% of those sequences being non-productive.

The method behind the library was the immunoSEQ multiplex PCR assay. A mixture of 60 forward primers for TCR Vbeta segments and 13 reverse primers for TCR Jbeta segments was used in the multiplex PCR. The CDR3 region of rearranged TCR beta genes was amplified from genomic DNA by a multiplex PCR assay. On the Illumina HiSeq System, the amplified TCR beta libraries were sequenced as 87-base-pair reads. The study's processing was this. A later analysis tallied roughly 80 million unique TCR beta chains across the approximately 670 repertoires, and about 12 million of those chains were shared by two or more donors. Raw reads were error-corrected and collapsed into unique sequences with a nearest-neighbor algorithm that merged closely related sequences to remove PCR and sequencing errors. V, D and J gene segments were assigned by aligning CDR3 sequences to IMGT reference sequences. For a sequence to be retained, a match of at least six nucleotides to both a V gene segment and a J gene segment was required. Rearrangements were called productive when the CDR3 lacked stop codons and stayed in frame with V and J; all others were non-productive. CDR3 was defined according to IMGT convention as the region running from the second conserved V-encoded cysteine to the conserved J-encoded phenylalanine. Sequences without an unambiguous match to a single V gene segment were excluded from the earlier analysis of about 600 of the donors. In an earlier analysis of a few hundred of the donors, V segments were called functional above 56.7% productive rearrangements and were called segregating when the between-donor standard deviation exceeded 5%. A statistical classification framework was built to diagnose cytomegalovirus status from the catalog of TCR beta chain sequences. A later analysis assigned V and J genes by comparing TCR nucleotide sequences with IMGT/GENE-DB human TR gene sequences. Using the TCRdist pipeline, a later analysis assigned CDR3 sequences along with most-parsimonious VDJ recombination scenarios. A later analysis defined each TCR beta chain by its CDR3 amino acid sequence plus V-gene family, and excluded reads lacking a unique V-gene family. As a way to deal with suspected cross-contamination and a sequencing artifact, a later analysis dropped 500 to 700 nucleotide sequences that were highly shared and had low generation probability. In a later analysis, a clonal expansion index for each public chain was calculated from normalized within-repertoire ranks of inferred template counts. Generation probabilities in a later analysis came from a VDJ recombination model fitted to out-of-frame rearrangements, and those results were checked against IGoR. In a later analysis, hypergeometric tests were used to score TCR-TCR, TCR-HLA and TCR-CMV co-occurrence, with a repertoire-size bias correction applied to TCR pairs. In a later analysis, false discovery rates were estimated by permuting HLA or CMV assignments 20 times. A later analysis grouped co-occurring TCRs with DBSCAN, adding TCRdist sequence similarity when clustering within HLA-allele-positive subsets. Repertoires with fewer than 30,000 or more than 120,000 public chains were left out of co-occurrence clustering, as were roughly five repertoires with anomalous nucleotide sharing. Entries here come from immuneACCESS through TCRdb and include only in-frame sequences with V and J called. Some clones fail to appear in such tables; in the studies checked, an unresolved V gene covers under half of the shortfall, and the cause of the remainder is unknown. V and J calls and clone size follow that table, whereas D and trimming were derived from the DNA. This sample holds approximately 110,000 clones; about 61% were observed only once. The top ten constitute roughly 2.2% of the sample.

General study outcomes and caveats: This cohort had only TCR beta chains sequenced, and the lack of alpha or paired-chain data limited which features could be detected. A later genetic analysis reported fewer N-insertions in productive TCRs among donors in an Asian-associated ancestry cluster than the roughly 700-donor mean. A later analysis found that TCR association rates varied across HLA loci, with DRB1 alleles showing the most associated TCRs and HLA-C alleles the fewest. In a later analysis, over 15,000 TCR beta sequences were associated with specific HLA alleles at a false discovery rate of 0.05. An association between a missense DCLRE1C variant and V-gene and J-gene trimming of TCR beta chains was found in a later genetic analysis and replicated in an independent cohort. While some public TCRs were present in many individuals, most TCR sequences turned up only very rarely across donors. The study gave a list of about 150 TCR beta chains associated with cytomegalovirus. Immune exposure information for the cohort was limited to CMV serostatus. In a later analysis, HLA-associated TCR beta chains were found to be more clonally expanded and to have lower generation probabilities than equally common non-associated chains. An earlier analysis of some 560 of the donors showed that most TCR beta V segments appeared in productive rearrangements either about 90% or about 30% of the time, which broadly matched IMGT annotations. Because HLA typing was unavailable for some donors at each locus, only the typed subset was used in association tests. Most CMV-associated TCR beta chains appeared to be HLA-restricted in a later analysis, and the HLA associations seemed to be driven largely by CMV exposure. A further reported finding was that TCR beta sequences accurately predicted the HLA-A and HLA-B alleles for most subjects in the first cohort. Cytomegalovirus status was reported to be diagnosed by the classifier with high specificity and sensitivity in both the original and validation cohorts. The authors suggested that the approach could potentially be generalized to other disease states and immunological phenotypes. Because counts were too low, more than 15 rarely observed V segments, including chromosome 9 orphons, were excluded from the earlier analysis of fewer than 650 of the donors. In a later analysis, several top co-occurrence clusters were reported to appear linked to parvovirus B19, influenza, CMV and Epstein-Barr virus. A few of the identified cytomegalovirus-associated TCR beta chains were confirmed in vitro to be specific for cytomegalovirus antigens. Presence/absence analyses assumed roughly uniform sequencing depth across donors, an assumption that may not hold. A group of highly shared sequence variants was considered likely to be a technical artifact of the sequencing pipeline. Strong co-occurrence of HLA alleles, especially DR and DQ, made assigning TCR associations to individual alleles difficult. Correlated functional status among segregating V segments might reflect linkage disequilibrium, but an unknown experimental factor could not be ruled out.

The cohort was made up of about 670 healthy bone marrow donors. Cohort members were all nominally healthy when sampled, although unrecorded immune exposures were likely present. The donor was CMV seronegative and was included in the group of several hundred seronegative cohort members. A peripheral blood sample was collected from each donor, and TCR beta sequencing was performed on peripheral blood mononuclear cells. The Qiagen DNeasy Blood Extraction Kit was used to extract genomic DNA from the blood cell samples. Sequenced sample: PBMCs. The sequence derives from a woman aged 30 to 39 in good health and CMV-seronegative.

The DNA sequence is given as TGTGCCAGCAGCTTGTCCCCTGAGCGGTACACTGAAGCTTTCTTT. It codes for CASSLSPERYTEAFF. The chain is assembled from TRBV11-2 and TRBJ1-1; there is no confident call for the D gene. The CDR3 holds 15 amino acids from the cysteine to the phenylalanine. Only the CDR3 DNA is retained, 45 bases long and in frame from the first base. Taken from the germline V gene, the CDR1 and CDR2 loops are SGHAT and FQNNGV. Trimming costs V 3 bases and J 3 bases, and their ends lie 14 bases apart.